The text below deals with one T cell receptor (beta chain). The antigen remains undetermined. The CDR3 extends over 14 amino acids. Germline CDR1 and CDR2: SGHDT and YYEEEE. The germline V and J ends were trimmed by 4 bases and 0 bases, with 9 bases remaining between them. The data derive from a study of cytomegalovirus exposure and HLA in healthy donors. Notes on the study in general: Previously analyzed data showed that most TCR beta V segments were productive at a frequency of about 87% or about 30%. The study labeled roughly 160 TCR beta chains cytomegalovirus-associated.

The donors were healthy bone marrow donors. Each donor was nominally healthy when sampled (though unrecorded immune exposures were likely). 60 Vbeta and 13 Jbeta primers were used in PCR. Sequencing used immunoSEQ multiplex PCR; TCRdb keeps in-frame clones, though not all of them. The sample's table shows about 160,000 clones. The chain joins TRBV5-6 to TRBJ2-3, with unresolved D. The sample comprised PBMCs. The receptor was derived from a man aged 25-45 years in good health and CMV-seronegative. The CDR3 spells CASSLGWSTDTQYF. The CDR3 DNA reads TGTGCCAGCAGCCTCGGGTGGAGCACAGATACGCAGTATTTT.